This T cell receptor beta chain was sequenced during a study of OX40 agonist ivuxolimab in advanced cancers. Study context: Having had anti-PD-1, anti-PD-L1 or anti-CTLA-4 therapy before was allowed, and around 44% had some.

On this clone itself: What it recognizes is unknown.

Baseline was the first blood sampling point, followed by cycle 4 day 1 and cycle 7 day 1. The study's findings and limits: At 0.1 to 3.0 mg/kg and by week 6, CD4+ and CD8+ T cells in the blood had expanded clonally. Antigen targets of the expanded peripheral T cells went undetermined.

Profiling relied on immunoSEQ multiplex PCR, and the TCRdb table lists in-frame clones only, not all of them. The sample has 90,000 to 100,000 clones; roughly 95% are singletons. CDR1 and CDR2 (germline): MDHEN, SYDVKM. Trimming stripped 6 bases from V and 4 bases from J, with 18 bases between. This CDR3 has 15 residues. This sequence was found in an adult with an advanced solid tumor such as melanoma, head and neck, liver or kidney cancer. The rearrangement links TRBV28 to TRBJ1-1; D not resolved. The sample consisted of CD4+ or CD8+ T cells sorted from blood, taken in a trial of the OX40 agonist ivuxolimab. The CDR3 sequence: CASRTELSGITEAFF. In DNA form, the CDR3 reads TGTGCCAGCAGGACCGAGCTGTCGGGGATCACTGAAGCTTTCTTT.